This T cell receptor (beta chain) was identified in a study of cytomegalovirus exposure and HLA in healthy donors. Study-wide points: Per a later analysis, HLA-associated TCR beta chains showed more clonal expansion than other, equally common TCR beta chains.

The PCR ran on 60 Vbeta and 13 Jbeta primers. TCRdb's copy holds only in-frame clones and misses some; the assay was immunoSEQ multiplex PCR. The data contain 120,000 or so clones, 60% to 85% of them seen just once; the ten biggest clones take up approximately 1.2%. With respect to this clone: Antigen specificity is unknown.

The CDR3 contains 13 residues. The germline V gene encodes CDR1 SEHNR and CDR2 FQNEAQ (reference sequence). V was trimmed by 5 bases and J by 2 bases, leaving 10 bases between them. Material for sequencing was PBMCs. This sequence was found in a female donor in good health and CMV-seronegative. The chain couples TRBV7-9 to TRBJ2-7; a possible D gene is TRBD1 (6 bases). CDR3 loop: CASSPQGTYEQYF. The CDR3 DNA reads TGTGCCAGCAGCCCACAGGGAACCTACGAGCAGTACTTC.